This T cell receptor (beta chain) was identified during a study of cytomegalovirus exposure and HLA in healthy donors. The study, taken as a whole, reports: Several V segments, TRBV6-2 and TRBV6-3 among them, could not be told apart and were dropped.

With respect to this clone: Its antigen is still unknown.

PCR was performed using 60 Vbeta and 13 Jbeta primers. As processed by the authors: Later work found 65 million to 100 million unique TCR beta chains, with roughly 11 million shared. Generated by immunoSEQ multiplex PCR, the TCRdb table keeps only in-frame clones and is missing some. V, J and clone size are taken as reported in that table, and D and trimming were inferred from the DNA itself. Seen here are approximately 100,000 clones, around 80% observed once, and the top ten hold about 1.5%. The CDR3 consists of 17 residues. The germline V gene has CDR1 SGHVS and CDR2 FNYEAQ. After removal of 5 bases from V and 7 bases from J, the junction contained 15 bases not matched to a gene.

V usage is TRBV7-6 and J usage is TRBJ2-2, with 8 bases identical to TRBD1. Material: PBMCs. The receptor was derived from a middle-aged man in good health and CMV-seronegative. The CDR3 loop reads CASSAMGSGGDGGELFF. In DNA form, the CDR3 reads TGTGCCAGCAGCGCCATGGGTTCAGGGGGCGATGGCGGGGAGCTGTTTTTT.